The sequence of this T cell receptor (beta chain) was determined in a study of monozygotic twins with inflammatory bowel disease. Using the 5' RACE reads, TCRdb records one entry per CDR3 protein without DNA. Its table records 110,000 or so distinct CDR3 sequences. The CDR3 contains 15 residues. The germline gives CDR1 DFQATT, CDR2 SNEGSKA (reference sequence). The sequence came from a human donor with ulcerative colitis or Crohn's disease, or a healthy co-twin of an affected twin (not recorded which). The specimen was blood. The rearrangement links TRBV20-1 to TRBJ2-3; TCRdb designates TRBD2, a call that cannot be tested without DNA. The CDR3 is CSATYSGGAADTQYF.